This entry lists 14 T cell receptor beta chains sequenced from one sample in a study of T cells in Graves' hyperthyroidism and ophthalmopathy. RNA transcripts were the template for amplifying TCR beta CDR3 regions. HTBI primers were used for first-round RT-PCR of the TCR CDR3. MiXCR, run by TCRdb on the multiplex PCR reads, gives a single entry per CDR3 protein. The table has 300,000 to 450,000 distinct CDR3 sequences, 15% to 17% seen once; the top ten hold roughly 26%. The sequencing input was blood. The receptors were sampled from a woman between 18 and 30 years old with Graves' hyperthyroidism that later progressed to Graves' ophthalmopathy.

This clonotype has a count of ten or more. The chain carries TRBV2 and TRBJ1-5, with TRBD1 matching over 9 bases. The V gene end was trimmed by 5 bases and the J gene end by 9 bases; junction bases not matched to a gene: 5. CDR1 SNHLY and CDR2 FYNNEI come from the germline V gene. CDR3 size: 13 residues. CDR3 sequence (DNA): TGTGCCAGCAGTCCGGGACAGGGCTGGCCCCAGCATTTT. Residues: CASSPGQGWPQHF.

The chain combines TRBV27 with TRBJ2-7; unclear D gene. The CDR3 sequence is 10 residues long. CDR1 is MNHEY, CDR2 SMNVEV, per germline (reference sequence). The V end lost 9 bases, the J end lost 4 bases, and 7 bases lay between the germline ends. The CDR3 region has the DNA TGTGCCAGGTTTATTTACGAGCAGTACTTC. Its translation is CARFIYEQYF.

This clonotype appeared many times. The rearrangement uses TRBV15 and TRBJ2-5; 12 bases are shared with TRBD2. The CDR3 loop spans 19 amino acids. The J segment lost 5 bases and the V segment lost 3 bases, leaving 16 bases of the junction unmatched. Looked up from germline, CDR1 is LNHNV and CDR2 is YYDKDF (reference sequence). The CDR3 coding sequence is TGTGCCACCAGCAGGATCCGGACTAGCGGGACCCTCCCGCCGGAGACCCAGTACTTC. This gives the protein CATSRIRTSGTLPPETQYF.

The rearrangement uses TRBV29-1 and TRBJ2-7, with TRBD1 matching over 8 bases. Germline V CDR1 and CDR2: SQVTM, ANQGSEA. This CDR3 is built from 13 residues. J was trimmed by 4 bases and V by 6 bases; bases with no gene match: 8. The CDR3 protein is CSVLWTGRYEQYF. The CDR3 coding sequence is TGCAGCGTCCTATGGACAGGGCGGTACGAGCAGTACTTC.

This clonotype has a single count. The gene calls are TRBV12-3 or TRBV12-4 and TRBJ2-7, with D possibly being TRBD2 (5 bases). V lost 1 base and J lost 5, with 12 bases in between. The CDR3 spans 14 residues. Here the CDR3 reads CASSLVGSRDEQYF. The CDR3 bases are TGTGCCAGCAGTTTAGTGGGATCGCGGGACGAGCAGTACTTC.

This clonotype was observed a few times. The J gene is TRBJ2-1, the V gene TRBV7-9; TRBD1 matches at 10 bases. The CDR3 covers 13 residues. The germline gives CDR1 SEHNR, CDR2 FQNEAQ (reference sequence). The V and J ends lost 5 bases and 12 bases, in that order; junction bases with no gene match: 7. The CDR3 protein is CASSPGQGRWQFF. CDR3 sequence (DNA): TGTGCCAGCAGCCCGGGACAGGGGCGATGGCAGTTCTTC.

This clonotype was seen many times. V gene TRBV20-1 combines with J gene TRBJ2-3; 14 nucleotides match TRBD2. Germline trimming cut 3 bases from V and 0 bases from J; bases unmatched to any gene: 14. The CDR3 spans 20 residues. In germline, CDR1 is DFQATT, CDR2 SNEGSKA (reference sequence). CDR3 residues: CSARATLTSGRAESTDTQYF. CDR3 bases: TGCAGTGCTAGGGCCACTTTGACTAGCGGGAGGGCCGAGAGCACAGATACGCAGTATTTT.

J is TRBJ2-2 and V is TRBV7-9, with D possibly being TRBD1 (6 bases). V lost 6 bases to trimming and J lost 4 bases, with 12 bases between them. Germline lookup yields CDR1 SEHNR and CDR2 FQNEAQ (reference sequence). CDR3 length equals 14 residues. CDR3 loop: CASSTGTRTGELFF. The DNA for the CDR3 is TGTGCCAGCAGTACCGGGACACGCACCGGGGAGCTGTTTTTT.

The table lists this clonotype with many counts. The rearrangement joins TRBV12-3 or TRBV12-4 to TRBJ2-3; 12 nucleotides line up with TRBD1. The CDR3 totals 15 residues. The V gene end was trimmed by 5 bases and the J gene end by 4 bases; junction bases not matched to a gene: 4. CDR3 region: CASSGTGGSSDTQYF. In DNA, the CDR3 is TGTGCCAGCAGTGGGACAGGGGGCTCGTCAGATACGCAGTATTTT.

This clonotype has just a few counts. The gene calls are TRBV27 and TRBJ2-1; tentatively, D is TRBD2 (7 bases). The length of the CDR3 is 13 residues. The V gene lost 5 bases and the J gene lost 10 bases, with 15 bases spanning the gap. The germline CDR1 and CDR2 sequences are MNHEY and SMNVEV (reference sequence). The CDR3 DNA reads as TGTGCCAGCAGTGGGGGGGCGATCGGGGAGCAGTTCTTC. Translating it yields CASSGGAIGEQFF.

The V call is TRBV19, the J call TRBJ1-5, with 7 bases matching TRBD1. Trimming removed 5 bases from V and 2 bases from J; junction bases left unmatched: 9. CDR3 length: 16 amino acids. The germline V gene has CDR1 LNHDA and CDR2 SQIVND (reference sequence). The CDR3 region is CASSDDREVGNQPQHF. The CDR3 nucleotides are TGTGCCAGTAGTGATGACAGGGAAGTCGGCAATCAGCCCCAGCATTTT. Supplemented by reference TRBV19 and TRBJ1-5, the full variable domain reads DGGITQSPKYLFRKEGQNVTLSCEQNLNHDAMYWYRQDPGQGLRLIYYSQIVNDFQKGDIAEGYSVSREKKESFPLTVTSAQKNPTAFYLCASSDDREVGNQPQHFGDGTRLSIL.

This clonotype showed up many times. The chain employs TRBV7-8 and TRBJ2-2, with D possibly being TRBD2 (5 bases). This CDR3 is 16 amino acids long. In germline, CDR1 is SGHVS, CDR2 FQNEAQ. V lost 3 bases to trimming and J lost 2 bases, with 13 bases between them. CDR3: CASSFLAEINTGELFF. CDR3 DNA sequence: TGTGCCAGCAGCTTTCTAGCAGAAATTAACACCGGGGAGCTGTTTTTT.

This clonotype came up many times. J is TRBJ1-1 and V is TRBV12-3 or TRBV12-4, with TRBD1 identical over 11 bases. The V segment lost 8 bases and the J segment 3 bases; nucleotides outside the gene matches: 8. This CDR3 contains 15 residues. CDR3 nucleotide sequence: TGTGCCAGCCTTAGGGGACAGGGGGTCCACACTGAAGCTTTCTTT. This translates into CASLRGQGVHTEAFF.

The count of this clonotype is one. This may come from a read error, since a much larger clone is one base off. The V call is TRBV28, the J call TRBJ2-7; TRBD1 matches 8 bases. The DNA matches TRBJ2-1 better at its end, which makes the J call doubtful. Germline values: CDR1 MDHEN, CDR2 SYDVKM. This CDR3 has 15 amino acids. Here the CDR3 DNA reads TGTGCCTCTATGCAGGGGGACAGGTCAAACTACGAGCAGTTCTTC. This codes for CASMQGDRSNYEQFF.